This T cell receptor (beta chain) appears in the sequencing data of a study of blood T cell repertoires in COVID-19. Data came from immunoSEQ multiplex PCR; TCRdb stores just in-frame clones and leaves some out. The sample includes fewer than 350,000 clones, about 85% of them seen just once. Trimming removed 2 bases at V and 1 base at J, with 5 bases between. Germline lookup yields CDR1 SGHDN and CDR2 FVKESK. CDR3 length: 13 amino acids. Sequenced: PBMCs or T cells enriched from blood (not recorded which). This TCR was recovered from a woman aged 50 to 60 who had recovered from COVID-19. This chain connects TRBV14 to TRBJ1-1; D gene uncertain. The CDR3 protein is CASSQYTNTEAFF. In DNA, the CDR3 is TGTGCCAGCAGCCAATACACGAACACTGAAGCTTTCTTT.